The 18 T cell receptor beta chains below were found in one sample sequenced in a study of cytomegalovirus exposure and HLA in healthy donors. The PCR had 60 Vbeta and 13 Jbeta primers. Sequenced by immunoSEQ multiplex PCR; TCRdb stores in-frame clones only, minus some. The sample has about 190,000 clones; 79% are singletons. The sample comprised PBMCs. These receptors were obtained from a woman aged 18-35 years in good health and CMV-seronegative.

V gene TRBV18 combines with J gene TRBJ2-2, with D maybe TRBD1 (5 bases). Trimming left V 5 bases short and J 4 bases short, with 11 bases between. The CDR3 runs to 14 residues. From germline, CDR1 is KGHSH and CDR2 LQKENI. The CDR3 DNA sequence: TGTGCCAGCTCATCGACAGTTAGCACCGGGGAGCTGTTTTTT. It encodes CASSSTVSTGELFF. Supplemented by reference TRBV18 and TRBJ2-2, the full variable domain reads NAGVMQNPRHLVRRRGQEARLRCSPMKGHSHVYWYRQLPEEGLKFMVYLQKENIIDESGMPKERFSAEFPKEGPSILRIQQVVRGDSAAYFCASSSTVSTGELFFGEGSRLTVL.

This clone has a handful of counts. The V and J genes are TRBV7-3 and TRBJ2-1, with TRBD2 matching 9 bases. The CDR3 loop spans 19 amino acids. Germline values: CDR1 SGHTA, CDR2 FQGTGA. V was pared by 2 bases and J by 0 bases, with 11 bases of the junction left unmatched. The CDR3 loop is CASSLVASGANPSYNEQFF. DNA for the CDR3: TGTGCCAGCAGCTTAGTGGCTAGCGGGGCCAACCCCTCCTACAATGAGCAGTTCTTC. Full variable domain (remainder filled in from reference TRBV7-3 and TRBJ2-1): GAGVSQTPSNKVTEKGKYVELRCDPISGHTALYWYRQSLGQGPEFLIYFQGTGAADDSGLPNDRFFAVRPEGSVSTLKIQRTERGDSAVYLCASSLVASGANPSYNEQFFGPGTRLTVL.

The J gene is TRBJ1-4, the V gene TRBV10-2; D ambiguous. This CDR3 spans 14 amino acids. CDR1 and CDR2 (germline): WSHSY, SAAADI. The V end was cut by 7 bases, the J end by 7 bases, with 16 bases between. The CDR3 sequence is CASTERLLSEKLFF. The CDR3 DNA sequence: TGCGCCAGCACCGAGAGGTTATTGAGTGAAAAACTGTTTTTT.

The CDR3 protein is CASSRTETDTQYF. CDR3 DNA sequence: TGCGCCAGCAGCCGGACAGAGACAGATACGCAGTATTTT. This chain links TRBV5-1 with TRBJ2-3, with a tentative D call TRBD1 (6 bases). Trimming left V 4 bases short and J 3 bases short, with 9 bases between. CDR1 is SGHRS and CDR2 is YFSETQ in the germline V gene. The CDR3 consists of 13 residues.

This sequence joins TRBV4-1 and TRBJ1-2; weak D call: TRBD1 (6 bases). The CDR3 is made up of 16 amino acids. CDR1 is MGHRA, CDR2 YSYEKL, per germline. The germline V and J ends were trimmed by 0 bases and 8 bases, with 19 bases remaining between them. CDR3 residues: CASSQEPPQGGEGYTF. The CDR3 DNA reads TGCGCCAGCAGCCAAGAACCCCCACAGGGTGGAGAAGGCTACACCTTC.

The sample holds one count of this clone. The V gene is TRBV5-1, the J gene TRBJ1-6; possibly TRBD1 for D (5 bases). From germline, CDR1 is SGHRS and CDR2 YFSETQ. The CDR3 has 15 amino acids. Trimming removed 4 bases at V and 6 bases at J, with 14 bases between. The CDR3 here is CASSPLTGSNSPLHF. The CDR3, as DNA: TGCGCCAGCAGCCCCCTCACAGGTTCTAATTCACCCCTCCACTTT. Using reference TRBV5-1 and TRBJ1-6 for the parts outside the CDR3, the full variable domain is KAGVTQTPRYLIKTRGQQVTLSCSPISGHRSVSWYQQTPGQGLQFLFEYFSETQRNKGNFPGRFSGRQFSNSRSEMNVSTLELGDSALYLCASSPLTGSNSPLHFGNGTRLTVT.

This clone was observed a few times. V usage is TRBV14 and J usage is TRBJ2-2; 8 nucleotides line up with TRBD1. V shed 4 bases and J 6 bases; nucleotides not matched to a gene: 7. Germline-derived CDR1 and CDR2 are SGHDN and FVKESK. The CDR3 spans 15 residues. CDR3 sequence: CASSPRTGKAGELFF. The CDR3 DNA sequence: TGTGCCAGCAGCCCCCGGACAGGGAAGGCCGGGGAGCTGTTTTTT.

As concerns this clone: One end of the junction fails to match germline, which may point to a read error. This chain links TRBV7-9 with TRBJ1-4; TRBD1 might be the D (5 bases). Germline CDR1 is SEHNR and CDR2 is FQNEAQ (reference sequence). This CDR3 comprises 14 residues. The CDR3 region is CSSSFGRGDEKLFF. The CDR3 nucleotides read TGTTCCAGCAGCTTCGGCCGGGGGGATGAAAAACTGTTTTTT.

The chain is built from TRBV28 and TRBJ2-7, with 10 bases fitting TRBD1. V lost 6 bases and J lost 5; bases outside the gene matches: 7. Germline CDR1 MDHEN, CDR2 SYDVKM. The CDR3 loop spans 14 amino acids. CDR3 nucleotide sequence: TGTGCCAGCAGCCGGACAGGGGGGACGAACGAGCAGTACTTC. Residues: CASSRTGGTNEQYF.

The V call is TRBV2, the J call TRBJ2-1, with 11 bases matching TRBD1. Trimming took 9 bases from V and 8 from J; bases not matched to a gene: 9. CDR1 and CDR2 from the germline V gene are SNHLY and FYNNEI. The CDR3 length is 14 residues. The CDR3 DNA is TGTGCCAGTCTCTTAGGACAGGGGGCGCATGAGCAGTTCTTC. Amino acids: CASLLGQGAHEQFF.

This rearrangement joins TRBV27 to TRBJ2-6; D perhaps matches TRBD1 (6 bases). Germline CDR1 MNHEY, CDR2 SMNVEV (reference sequence). Deletions cut 6 bases from V and 4 bases from J, with 13 bases between. There are 15 residues in the CDR3. Here the CDR3 DNA reads TGTGCCAGCAGATACAACAGGGCCGGGGCCAACGTCCTGACTTTC. It encodes CASRYNRAGANVLTF.

In its sample, this clone was seen once. The chain couples TRBV19 to TRBJ2-1, with 8 nucleotides matching TRBD2. The CDR3 consists of 14 residues. V lost 6 bases and J lost 6; bases outside the gene matches: 7. Germline CDR1 reads LNHDA; CDR2 reads SQIVND (reference sequence). The DNA for the CDR3 is TGTGCCAGTAGCCTTGCGGGAGGACCCAATGAGCAGTTCTTC. It is translated as CASSLAGGPNEQFF.

The chain couples TRBV11-3 to TRBJ1-4; 8 positions match TRBD1. CDR1 SGHNT and CDR2 YENEEA come from the germline V gene. This CDR3 has 15 residues. J was trimmed by 7 bases and V by 5 bases; bases with no gene match: 9. The DNA of the CDR3 is TGTGCCAGCAGCCCGACAGGGGAATGGGCTGAAAAACTGTTTTTT. As protein: CASSPTGEWAEKLFF.

J is TRBJ2-4 and V is TRBV6-5, with 7 bases matching TRBD1. Per germline, CDR1 MNHEY and CDR2 SVGAGI. V was clipped by 6 bases and J by 2 bases; unmatched bases: 7. The CDR3 contains 15 residues. The DNA of the CDR3 is TGTGCCAGCAGGCTCCGACAGGGCACCAAAAACATTCAGTACTTC. Amino acid sequence: CASRLRQGTKNIQYF.

The rearrangement joins TRBV5-1 to TRBJ1-3; TRBD1 agrees at 7 bases. The CDR3 length is 15 residues. The germline V gene has CDR1 SGHRS and CDR2 YFSETQ. With V trimmed by 4 bases and J by 0 bases, 4 bases remained unmatched. DNA of the CDR3: TGCGCCAGCAGCCGTGGGACAGACTCTGGAAACACCATATATTTT. Translated: CASSRGTDSGNTIYF.

V is TRBV7-2 and J is TRBJ2-1; TRBD2 matches at 14 bases. The CDR3 sequence is 15 residues long. V lost 4 bases to trimming and J lost 10 bases; unmatched junction nucleotides: 6. Per the germline V gene, CDR1 is SGHTA and CDR2 is FQGNSA. The CDR3 DNA reads TGTGCCAGCAGCTCCGGGACTAGCGGGAGCGAGGAGCAGTTCTTC. Translation: CASSSGTSGSEEQFF.

The rearrangement joins TRBV6-5 to TRBJ1-2, with TRBD1 matching over 9 bases. Germline trimming cut 6 bases from V and 8 bases from J; bases unmatched to any gene: 7. Germline V gene lookup returns CDR1 MNHEY and CDR2 SVGAGI. The CDR3 covers 13 residues. In DNA form, the CDR3 reads TGTGCCAGCAGGGCCGGGACAGGGAAAGGCTACACCTTC. It codes for CASRAGTGKGYTF.

The rearrangement links TRBV30 to TRBJ2-7; TRBD2 might be the D (6 bases). This CDR3 is 14 amino acids long. The V gene's germline CDR1 is GTSNPN and CDR2 SVGIG (reference sequence). The V end was cut by 3 bases, the J end by 0 bases, with 12 bases between. This CDR3 is CAWRGTSYSYEQYF. Written as DNA, the CDR3 is TGTGCCTGGAGAGGGACTTCCTACTCCTACGAGCAGTACTTC.